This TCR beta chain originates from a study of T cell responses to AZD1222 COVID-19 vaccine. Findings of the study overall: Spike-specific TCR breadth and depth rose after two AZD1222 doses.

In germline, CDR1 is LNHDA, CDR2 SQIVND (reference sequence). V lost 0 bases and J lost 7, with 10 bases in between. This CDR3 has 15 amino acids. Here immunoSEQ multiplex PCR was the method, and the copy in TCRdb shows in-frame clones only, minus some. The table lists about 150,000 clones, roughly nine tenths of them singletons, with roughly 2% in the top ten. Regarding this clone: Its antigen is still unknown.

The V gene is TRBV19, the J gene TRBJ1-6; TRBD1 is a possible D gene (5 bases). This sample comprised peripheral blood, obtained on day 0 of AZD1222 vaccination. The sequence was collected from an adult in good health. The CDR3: CASSIDGQGNSPLHF. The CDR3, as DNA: TGTGCCAGTAGTATAGATGGGCAGGGCAATTCACCCCTCCACTTT.